This T cell receptor beta chain came from a study of T cell clusters in autoimmune cytopenias. Per germline, CDR1 MNHNS and CDR2 SASEGT. The CDR3 extends over 15 amino acids. By frequency, this clonotype is large. TRB was amplified from about 260 ng of peripheral blood genomic DNA per sample. One tube held mixed TRB-A and TRB-B primer pools for touch-down PCR. TCRdb processed the multiplex PCR reads again and assigns one entry to each CDR3 protein, with no DNA. The specimen's table records 4,600 or so distinct CDR3 sequences. This sample also belongs to another study, concerning T cell repertoires in aging, cancer and after chemotherapy. From that second work: Repeat sampling of healthy donors over several months to years showed clear clonal overlap. Approximately 8 million TCR reads were in the whole dataset. Compared with age-matched healthy donors, untreated hematological or solid cancer patients showed higher blood TCR clonality.

Sequences were obtained from peripheral blood. This chain uses TRBV6-1 with TRBJ1-2. This clonotype was sampled from a human donor in good health. CDR3 region: CASSDWDFQVDGYTF.